The clone carrying this T cell receptor beta chain was picked up a small number of times. Antigen unknown. These data belong to a study of T cells in Graves' hyperthyroidism and ophthalmopathy. Study observations and caveats: Stable hyperthyroidism was told apart from ophthalmopathy by a model built on 13 V-J features.

Template material for amplifying TCR beta CDR3 regions consisted of RNA transcripts. The HTBI primer set drove a first-round RT-PCR of the TCR CDR3. TCRdb re-analysed the multiplex PCR reads in MiXCR, keeping a single row per CDR3 protein. Of around 190,000 distinct CDR3 sequences in the sample, around 15% were seen once. Per germline, CDR1 SEHNR and CDR2 FQNEAQ (reference sequence). Trimming took off 5 bases at V and 11 bases at J, with 15 bases between the two ends. The CDR3 contains 12 residues. Uncontrolled infection, other autoimmune disease, pregnancy or lactation disqualified patients from enrolment. Diagnostic assessment was based on clinical symptoms, serum thyroxine and TRAb, thyroid ultrasound and orbital computed tomography. Each 10 ml fresh peripheral blood draw supplied the PBMCs.

This receptor was obtained from a woman in her 50s with Graves' hyperthyroidism. Material: blood. This chain links TRBV7-9 with TRBJ1-1, with D tentatively TRBD1 (6 bases). The CDR3 is CASSRGGVSAFF. The CDR3, as DNA: TGTGCCAGCAGCCGAGGGGGGGTAAGCGCTTTCTTT.